The 14 T cell receptor beta chains reported below all come from one sample, sequenced in a study of T cells in Graves' hyperthyroidism and ophthalmopathy. It was RNA transcripts that yielded the amplified TCR beta CDR3 regions. TCR CDR3 underwent first-round RT-PCR with the HTBI primer set. TCRdb recomputed calls from the multiplex PCR reads with MiXCR, one row per CDR3 protein. The sample carries 280,000 or so distinct CDR3 sequences, over 12% recorded once. Material: blood. These receptors originate from a woman between 50 and 59 years old with Graves' hyperthyroidism that later progressed to Graves' ophthalmopathy.

This clonotype has a count of ten or more. This chain links TRBV29-1 with TRBJ2-4, with 7 bases fitting TRBD1. Germline V lookup: CDR1 SQVTM, CDR2 ANQGSEA. The CDR3 loop spans 13 amino acids. Trimming at V came to 5 bases and at J to 6 bases, leaving 7 bases not matched to a gene. The CDR3 nucleotides read TGCAGCGTTCTAAGGGGGCCGGGAAACATTCAGTACTTC. Its protein product is CSVLRGPGNIQYF.

This clonotype has at least ten counts. This sequence joins TRBV6-1 and TRBJ2-5, with 8 nucleotides matching TRBD2. The CDR3 runs to 14 residues. Germline CDR1 MNHNS, CDR2 SASEGT. Unmatched junction bases numbered 7, after V lost 5 bases and J lost 5 bases. CDR3 in amino acids: CASSYRGGAETQYF. The CDR3 region has the DNA TGTGCCAGCAGTTATCGGGGGGGCGCGGAGACCCAGTACTTC.

The sample holds a few counts of this clonotype. V is TRBV7-9 and J is TRBJ1-2, with no clear D. The CDR3 has 13 residues. Germline V gene sequence: CDR1 SEHNR, CDR2 FQNEAQ (reference sequence). V was clipped by 5 bases and J by 0 bases, with 7 bases between them. The CDR3: CASSGSANYGYTF. In DNA, the CDR3 is TGTGCCAGCAGCGGCTCAGCTAACTATGGCTACACCTTC.

This clonotype was counted at least ten times. V gene TRBV11-2 combines with J gene TRBJ2-5, with 9 bases matching TRBD2. Trimming at V came to 4 bases and at J to 6 bases, leaving 15 bases not matched to a gene. This CDR3 spans 17 amino acids. Germline CDR1 SGHAT, CDR2 FQNNGV. CDR3 coding DNA: TGTGCCAGCAGCTCCCGTCCGGGGCGGGAGGGCCTAAAGACCCAGTACTTC. It yields the protein CASSSRPGREGLKTQYF.

This clonotype has just a few counts. The chain employs TRBV4-1 and TRBJ2-1; TRBD2 might be the D (6 bases). V lost 4 bases and J 8 bases, leaving 18 bases between the germline ends. CDR3 length: 15 residues. From germline, CDR1 is MGHRA and CDR2 YSYEKL. CDR3 residues: CASSRTRGGTYEQFF. The CDR3 DNA follows: TGCGCCAGCAGCCGCACGCGAGGCGGGACCTATGAGCAGTTCTTC.

In nucleotides, the CDR3 is TGTGCCAGCAGCTTAGGGATCGGGGGGCTTAACACCGGGGAGCTGTTTTTT. Translated, it gives CASSLGIGGLNTGELFF. V and J are TRBV7-9 and TRBJ2-2; D is possibly TRBD2 (7 bases). The CDR3 loop spans 17 amino acids. V was cut by 1 base and J by 2 bases, with 14 bases left in between. The germline gives CDR1 SEHNR, CDR2 FQNEAQ (reference sequence).

This clonotype has at least ten counts. The gene calls are TRBV7-9 and TRBJ2-3, with TRBD2 identical over 9 bases. After removal of 2 bases from V and 4 bases from J, the junction contained 19 bases not matched to a gene. Germline V gene data show CDR1 as SEHNR and CDR2 as FQNEAQ (reference sequence). This CDR3 is built from 20 residues. The CDR3 reads CASSLIGLAYAGGSADTQYF. The DNA of the CDR3 is TGTGCCAGCAGCTTAATCGGTTTGGCGTATGCGGGAGGGTCAGCAGATACGCAGTATTTT.

This clonotype was detected a few times. J is TRBJ2-7 and V is TRBV27; 9 bases are shared with TRBD2. Trimming at V came to 10 bases and at J to 7 bases, leaving 8 bases not matched to a gene. The CDR3 is 12 amino acids. The germline V gene has CDR1 MNHEY and CDR2 SMNVEV (reference sequence). CDR3 residues: CATAGGGREQYF. CDR3 sequence (DNA): TGTGCCACAGCGGGGGGAGGCAGGGAGCAGTACTTC.

This clonotype came up once. This chain joins TRBV9 and TRBJ2-7; 14 bases match TRBD2. This CDR3 region has 16 residues. After removal of 4 bases from V and 4 bases from J, the junction contained 7 bases not matched to a gene. Per the germline V gene, CDR1 is SGDLS and CDR2 is YYNGEE. The CDR3: CASSMGTSGSLYEQYF. The CDR3 nucleotides are TGTGCCAGCAGCATGGGGACTAGCGGGAGCTTGTACGAGCAGTACTTC.

The table lists this clonotype with many counts. The chain carries TRBV6-9 and TRBJ2-1; 11 nucleotides line up with TRBD2. The CDR3 runs to 15 residues. Germline V CDR1 and CDR2: MNHGY, SVAAGI. Losses at the gene ends were 3 bases for V and 6 bases for J; bases not matched to a gene: 4. The CDR3 DNA is TGTGCCAGCAGTTACGCTAGCGGGAGGCGCAATGAGCAGTTCTTC. Its translation: CASSYASGRRNEQFF.

This clonotype has at least ten counts. The DNA for the CDR3 is TGCAGTGCTAGAGGAGGCAGGGACTACGAGCAGTACTTC. As protein: CSARGGRDYEQYF. J is TRBJ2-7 and V is TRBV20-1; D possibly corresponds to TRBD1 (5 bases). The germline CDR1 and CDR2 sequences are DFQATT and SNEGSKA (reference sequence). The V and J ends lost 1 base and 3 bases respectively, with 10 bases between them. The CDR3 runs 13 residues.

With regard to this clonotype: A single base separates this from a much larger clone, so it may be a read error. Likely a read error: the CDR3 ends without its conserved phenylalanine or tryptophan. CDR3 DNA sequence: TGTGCCAGCTACCTGGCGGGGGACGGCACTGAAGCTTTCCTT. Translating gives CASYLAGDGTEAFL. The chain links TRBV28 to TRBJ1-1, with D perhaps matching TRBD1 (5 bases). In germline, CDR1 is MDHEN, CDR2 SYDVKM. V dropped 8 bases and J dropped 4 bases, with 17 bases sitting between them. The length of the CDR3 is 14 residues.

This clonotype was picked up many times. The V call is TRBV11-2, the J call TRBJ1-1; 8 bases align to TRBD1. The V gene end was trimmed by 4 bases and the J gene end by 5 bases; junction bases not matched to a gene: 3. This CDR3 spans 13 amino acids. Germline V gene data show CDR1 as SGHAT and CDR2 as FQNNGV. The CDR3 coding sequence is TGTGCCAGCAGCTCCCAGGGGGCGACTGAAGCTTTCTTT. Amino acid sequence: CASSSQGATEAFF. Full variable domain (missing parts from reference TRBV11-2 and TRBJ1-1): EAGVAQSPRYKIIEKRQSVAFWCNPISGHATLYWYQQILGQGPKLLIQFQNNGVVDDSQLPKDRFSAERLKGVDSTLKIQPAKLEDSAVYLCASSSQGATEAFFGQGTRLTVV.

The chain has TRBV5-1 and TRBJ2-7, with TRBD2 matching 12 bases. This CDR3 is built from 18 residues. V shed 0 bases, J shed 0 bases, and the junction held 7 bases outside the gene matches. Per germline, CDR1 SGHRS and CDR2 YFSETQ. The CDR3 is CASSLAPPTSGSSYEQYF. In DNA, the CDR3 is TGCGCCAGCAGCTTGGCCCCTCCGACTAGCGGGAGCTCCTACGAGCAGTACTTC.